The 21 T cell receptor beta chains below were found in one sample sequenced in a study of blood T cell repertoires in COVID-19 (dated by TCRdb to the early 2020s). To prepare the library, the immunoSEQ multiplex PCR assay was applied. The clones in this table, taken by TCRdb from immuneACCESS, are in-frame only. Not every clone is retained; where verified, under half of the shortfall comes from an unresolved V gene, and the cause of the rest is unknown. The sample records around 38,000 clones, about nine tenths of which are singletons. More than 5% of the sample belongs to the ten largest clones. The sequencing input was peripheral blood. The receptors shown here come from a human donor in a cohort sampled during active COVID-19.

V gene TRBV6-4 combines with J gene TRBJ2-3; 9 bases agree with TRBD2. Germline V gives CDR1 MRHNA, CDR2 SNTAGT. V dropped 0 bases and J dropped 2; count of bases not matched to a gene: 3. The CDR3 totals 16 residues. The chain's CDR3 is CASSDSSGGLTDTQYF. The CDR3, as DNA: TGTGCCAGCAGTGACTCTAGCGGGGGCCTCACAGATACGCAGTATTTT.

This clone was counted a few times. The CDR3 nucleotides are TGTGCCAGCAGTTCCGGGACAGCGGGCTTGGTGGCTTTCTTT. Protein sequence: CASSSGTAGLVAFF. The chain links TRBV2 to TRBJ1-1, with 7 bases matching TRBD1. CDR1 SNHLY and CDR2 FYNNEI come from the germline V gene. The ends lost 5 bases at V and 11 bases at J; junction bases unmatched: 14. CDR3 length: 14 amino acids.

This chain links TRBV3-1 (or the pseudogene TRBV3-2) with TRBJ2-3; D is undetermined. This CDR3 has 13 residues. Per the germline V gene, CDR1 is LGHDT and CDR2 is YNNKEL (reference sequence). The V gene lost 1 base and the J gene lost 4 bases, with 6 bases spanning the gap. CDR3: CASSQGAPDTQYF. CDR3 DNA: TGTGCCAGCAGCCAAGGGGCCCCAGATACGCAGTATTTT.

The sample holds one count of this clone. The chain has TRBV6-2 or TRBV6-3 and TRBJ1-6; TRBD1 matches 7 bases. The V gene's germline CDR1 is MNHEY and CDR2 SVGEGT. V was pared by 5 bases and J by 7 bases, with 5 bases of the junction left unmatched. The CDR3 has 14 residues. This CDR3 is CASSVQGTNSPLHF. In nucleotides, the CDR3 is TGTGCCAGCAGTGTACAGGGGACAAATTCACCCCTCCACTTT.

V is TRBV9 and J is TRBJ1-2; tentative D call: TRBD1 (5 bases). The length of the CDR3 is 14 residues. V was shortened by 0 bases and J by 8 bases, with 14 bases between the two germline ends. The germline V gene encodes CDR1 SGDLS and CDR2 YYNGEE. The CDR3 DNA is TGTGCCAGCAGCGTAGCTACGGGGGAGGTCGGCTACACCTTC. Protein: CASSVATGEVGYTF. The whole variable domain, filled in from reference TRBV9 and TRBJ1-2, reads DSGVTQTPKHLITATGQRVTLRCSPRSGDLSVYWYQQSLDQGLQFLIQYYNGEERAKGNILERFSAQQFPDLHSELNLSSLELGDSALYFCASSVATGEVGYTFGSGTRLTVV.

The chain is built from TRBV30 and TRBJ2-2; D is possibly TRBD2 (6 bases). The length of the CDR3 is 15 residues. Germline CDR1 GTSNPN, CDR2 SVGIG (reference sequence). V shed 3 bases and J shed 2 bases, with 13 bases lying between them. The CDR3 DNA reads TGTGCCTGGAGGGCGGGAATCCTCAACACCGGGGAGCTGTTTTTT. Residues: CAWRAGILNTGELFF.

As to this clone: This sample also contains other DNA sequences that code for the same CDR3. V and J are TRBV6-5 and TRBJ2-3; 7 positions agree with TRBD2. The CDR3 extends over 16 amino acids. Germline V gives CDR1 MNHEY, CDR2 SVGAGI. V shed 0 bases and J 0 bases; nucleotides not matched to a gene: 3. CDR3: CASSYSSGASTDTQYF. As DNA, the CDR3 is TGTGCCAGCAGTTACTCGAGCGGGGCTAGCACAGATACGCAGTATTTT.

This clone has only a few counts. The chain has TRBV25-1 and TRBJ1-2; possibly TRBD1 for D (5 bases). Germline lookup yields CDR1 MGHDK and CDR2 SYGVNS. CDR3 length: 14 amino acids. V lost 2 bases, J lost 1 base, and 8 bases lay in between. CDR3 DNA: TGTGCCAGCAGTGAAGTCGGACATAACTATGGCTACACCTTC. This codes for CASSEVGHNYGYTF.

This rearrangement joins TRBV7-8 to TRBJ2-2; D possibly corresponds to TRBD2 (5 bases). The germline CDR1 and CDR2 sequences are SGHVS and FQNEAQ. The CDR3 covers 15 residues. Trimming left V 2 bases short and J 8 bases short, with 15 bases between. The CDR3 bases are TGTGCCAGCAGCTTAAGGGCGGGCGCGACAGGGGAGCTGTTTTTT. Residues: CASSLRAGATGELFF.

This chain joins TRBV6-2 or TRBV6-3 and TRBJ1-2; D may be TRBD1 (5 bases). The V gene lost 6 bases and the J gene lost 5 bases, with 10 bases spanning the gap. Germline V gene sequence: CDR1 MNHEY, CDR2 SVGEGT. This CDR3 region has 12 residues. The CDR3 region is CASSPQGYGYTF. The DNA of the CDR3 is TGTGCCAGCAGCCCTCAGGGTTATGGCTACACCTTC.

V gene TRBV15 combines with J gene TRBJ1-4, with TRBD1 as a possible D gene (5 bases). Germline V gene sequence: CDR1 LNHNV, CDR2 YYDKDF (reference sequence). V was trimmed by 0 bases and J by 11 bases, leaving 7 bases between them. CDR3 size: 12 residues. The CDR3 region has the DNA TGTGCCACCAGCAGAGACAGGGTTAAACTGTTTTTT. It yields the protein CATSRDRVKLFF.

The CDR3 DNA is TGCGCCAGCAGCCCCCGGTTTGGCGAGCAGTACTTC. Translating it yields CASSPRFGEQYF. The chain carries TRBV4-1 and TRBJ2-7; D remains ambiguous. The V end was cut by 4 bases, the J end by 6 bases, with 10 bases between. The CDR3 is made up of 12 amino acids. From germline, CDR1 is MGHRA and CDR2 YSYEKL.

This chain links TRBV19 with TRBJ2-2; 10 nucleotides align to TRBD2. Per germline, CDR1 LNHDA and CDR2 SQIVND (reference sequence). The CDR3 sequence is 16 residues long. CDR3 nucleotides: TGTTCCCCTTTAGAAGCTAGCGGGAGTGTTGCCGGGGAGCTGTTTTTT. Protein sequence: CSPLEASGSVAGELFF.

The chain employs TRBV29-1 and TRBJ2-1; 8 nucleotides agree with TRBD1. The V gene end was trimmed by 7 bases and the J gene end by 8 bases; junction bases not matched to a gene: 13. This CDR3 contains 14 residues. The germline CDR1 and CDR2 sequences are SQVTM and ANQGSEA. The CDR3, as DNA: TGCAGCGGTTGGGGGACAGGTTTTGTCGATGAGCAGTTCTTC. Translated: CSGWGTGFVDEQFF.

The chain uses TRBV27 and TRBJ2-3, with TRBD1 matching 8 bases. The CDR3 extends over 14 amino acids. Trimming took 4 bases from V and 6 from J; bases not matched to a gene: 6. Germline V CDR1 and CDR2: MNHEY, SMNVEV (reference sequence). The CDR3 DNA reads as TGTGCCAGCAGTTCCGGGACAGGATCCGATACGCAGTATTTT. The encoded protein is CASSSGTGSDTQYF.

This rearrangement joins TRBV5-1 to TRBJ2-3, with 7 bases fitting TRBD1. The CDR3 contains 17 residues. The germline V gene has CDR1 SGHRS and CDR2 YFSETQ. J gave up 1 base and V 0 bases, and 8 bases lay outside the gene matches. In nucleotides, the CDR3 is TGCGCCAGCAGCTTGGCGGATCGGACAGGAGGCACAGATACGCAGTATTTT. Amino acid sequence: CASSLADRTGGTDTQYF.

The chain employs TRBV3-1 (or the pseudogene TRBV3-2) and TRBJ2-2, with 10 bases aligning to TRBD2. The germline CDR1 and CDR2 sequences are LGHDT and YNNKEL (reference sequence). The J segment lost 5 bases and the V segment lost 3 bases, leaving 3 bases of the junction unmatched. CDR3 length: 15 amino acids. In nucleotides, the CDR3 is TGTGCCAGCAGCCAGGCAGCGGGAGGGACCGGGGAGCTGTTTTTT. Its protein is CASSQAAGGTGELFF.

This clone was counted once. This chain joins TRBV7-2 and TRBJ2-2, with a weak D call TRBD1 (5 bases). This CDR3 is 16 amino acids long. V dropped 6 bases and J dropped 3 bases, with 17 bases sitting between them. Germline lookup yields CDR1 SGHTA and CDR2 FQGNSA. CDR3 residues: CASRGRQGWDTGELFF. CDR3 DNA sequence: TGTGCCAGCAGGGGGCGGCAGGGCTGGGACACCGGGGAGCTGTTTTTT.

This clone has only a few counts. V is TRBV12-3 or TRBV12-4 and J is TRBJ2-1; TRBD1 might be the D (5 bases). V gave up 0 bases and J gave up 9 bases, with 9 bases separating them. There are 13 residues in the CDR3. Here the CDR3 DNA reads TGTGCCAGCAGTTTAGCCCTCCAGGGTGAGCAGTTCTTC. Its protein product is CASSLALQGEQFF.

The genes are TRBV7-9 and TRBJ2-1; no reliable D call. Germline V gene data show CDR1 as SEHNR and CDR2 as FQNEAQ (reference sequence). Trimming cost V 4 bases and J 10 bases, with 8 bases left between them. This CDR3 is built from 11 residues. The CDR3 here is CASSSNSEQFF. CDR3 nucleotides: TGTGCCAGCAGCTCAAACAGCGAGCAGTTCTTC.

Only one count was recorded for this clone. The V and J genes are TRBV3-1 (or the pseudogene TRBV3-2) and TRBJ2-7, with a tentative D call TRBD1 (6 bases). The CDR3 length is 14 residues. The germline CDR1 and CDR2 sequences are LGHDT and YNNKEL (reference sequence). V lost 4 bases and J 6 bases, leaving 16 bases between the germline ends. CDR3 sequence: CASSLTGRQSEQYF. CDR3 in DNA: TGTGCCAGCAGCCTGACAGGACGACAGTCCGAGCAGTACTTC.